This T cell receptor (beta chain) appears in the sequencing data of a study of T-cell memory formation after mild COVID-19. Study as a whole: TCR clusters mostly belonged to single donors.

Study observations and caveats: Contracting clones localized mainly to CM and EM when CD4+ and mainly to EMRA when CD8+.

This CDR3 is built from 15 residues. J lost 6 bases, V lost 3 bases, and 7 bases had no gene match. Germline V gives CDR1 LNHDA, CDR2 SQIVND (reference sequence). Comment on this clonotype: Its antigen is undetermined.

TCRdb reprocessed the 5' RACE reads with MiXCR, giving one entry per CDR3 protein. The sample records about 49,000 distinct CDR3 sequences, 27% being singletons. The sequence was obtained from a man aged 18 to 30 who had mild COVID-19 (a few samples of this study predate the infection). Cell type and time point are not known. Sequenced sample: PBMCs or a T cell subset sorted from them (not recorded which). J is TRBJ2-2 and V is TRBV19; 7 bases fit TRBD2. The CDR3 sequence is CASSMTSLGAGELFF. CDR3 DNA: TGTGCCAGTAGTATGACTAGCCTGGGGGCCGGGGAGCTGTTTTTT.